One and the same sample provided the 13 T cell receptor beta chains below, sequenced in a study of blood T cell repertoires in COVID-19 (TCRdb year 2020). To prepare the library, the immunoSEQ multiplex PCR assay was applied. Here the immuneACCESS table is served through TCRdb, limited to in-frame sequences with V and J called. Missing clones are a known gap in these copies; in checked studies unresolved V genes cover under half, and the rest lacks a known reason. The sample table lists a few hundred thousand clones, 88% of them with a count of one. The ten largest account for around 2.9% of the sample. Sequencing input: PBMCs or T cells enriched from blood (not recorded which). All receptors derive from a woman in her forties or fifties who had recovered from COVID-19.

In this sample, this clone turned up a few times. The V gene is TRBV30, the J gene TRBJ1-3, with 10 bases lining up with TRBD1. CDR1 and CDR2 from the germline V gene are GTSNPN and SVGIG (reference sequence). This CDR3 has 14 amino acids. J gave up 9 bases and V 2 bases, and 7 bases lay outside the gene matches. The CDR3 protein is CAWSPGTGEATIYF. Written as DNA, the CDR3 is TGTGCCTGGAGTCCCGGGACAGGGGAGGCCACCATATATTTT.

CDR3 loop: CSVYVQGAFGNTIYF. The CDR3 region has the DNA TGCAGCGTTTATGTCCAGGGGGCCTTTGGAAACACCATATATTTT. The chain uses TRBV29-1 and TRBJ1-3, with TRBD1 matching over 8 bases. The CDR3 has 15 residues. Germline V gene lookup returns CDR1 SQVTM and CDR2 ANQGSEA. The junction had 9 bases not matched to a gene; V was cut back by 5 bases and J by 3 bases. The whole variable domain, filled in from reference TRBV29-1 and TRBJ1-3, reads SAVISQKPSRDICQRGTSLTIQCQVDSQVTMMFWYRQQPGQSLTLIATANQGSEATYESGFVIDKFPISRPNLTFSTLTVSNMSPEDSSIYLCSVYVQGAFGNTIYFGEGSWLTVV.

This chain uses TRBV3-1 (or the pseudogene TRBV3-2) with TRBJ1-1, with TRBD1 identical over 8 bases. The V gene's germline CDR1 is LGHDT and CDR2 YNNKEL (reference sequence). The CDR3 consists of 15 residues. Trimming took 1 base from V and 4 from J; bases not matched to a gene: 5. In nucleotides, the CDR3 is TGTGCCAGCAGCCAAGGAATAGGACAGGGCACTGAAGCTTTCTTT. Its translation is CASSQGIGQGTEAFF.

The rearrangement links TRBV7-9 to TRBJ1-2; the match to TRBD1 covers 10 bases. V shed 3 bases and J 7 bases; nucleotides not matched to a gene: 5. The CDR3 loop spans 14 amino acids. Germline assignment: CDR1 SEHNR and CDR2 FQNEAQ (reference sequence). The CDR3 region has the DNA TGTGCCAGCAGCTTGCGGGACAGGGGAGTTGGCTACACCTTC. Translated, it gives CASSLRDRGVGYTF.

The V call is TRBV25-1, the J call TRBJ1-1, with 10 nucleotides matching TRBD1. Trimming cost V 8 bases and J 1 base; bases outside gene matches: 4. This CDR3 is 14 amino acids long. CDR1 MGHDK and CDR2 SYGVNS come from the germline V gene. CDR3 loop: CASGDRGSNTEAFF. CDR3 DNA sequence: TGTGCCAGCGGGGACAGGGGATCGAACACTGAAGCTTTCTTT.

This sequence joins TRBV5-4 and TRBJ2-7, with 9 nucleotides matching TRBD2. Per the germline V gene, CDR1 is SGHNT and CDR2 is YYREEE (reference sequence). CDR3 length equals 15 residues. V lost 6 bases, J lost 2 bases, and 9 bases stayed unmatched. This chain's CDR3 is CASTSPSGTAYEQYF. The CDR3 coding sequence is TGTGCCAGCACCTCCCCTAGCGGGACCGCCTACGAGCAGTACTTC.

The chain has TRBV28 and TRBJ1-6; no definite D call. The V and J ends lost 1 base and 14 bases respectively, with 6 bases between them. CDR1 is MDHEN and CDR2 is SYDVKM in the germline V gene. This CDR3 has 11 amino acids. The CDR3 bases are TGTGCCAGCAGTTTATCCGGTGCCCTCCACTTT. This gives the protein CASSLSGALHF.

This clone came up a few times. The genes are TRBV7-9 and TRBJ1-1; 8 bases match TRBD1. CDR1 and CDR2 (germline): SEHNR, FQNEAQ (reference sequence). The ends lost 5 bases at V and 0 bases at J; junction bases unmatched: 8. This CDR3 comprises 16 residues. The CDR3 protein is CASSPGQAMLNTEAFF. For the CDR3, the DNA is TGTGCCAGCAGCCCGGGACAGGCGATGTTGAACACTGAAGCTTTCTTT.

This rearrangement joins TRBV7-2 to TRBJ1-4, with a weak D call TRBD1 (6 bases). The V end was cut by 1 base, the J end by 0 bases, with 6 bases between. Germline V lookup: CDR1 SGHTA, CDR2 FQGNSA. The CDR3 runs 15 residues. The CDR3 here is CASSLGQATNEKLFF. In DNA, the CDR3 is TGTGCCAGCAGCTTAGGACAGGCAACTAATGAAAAACTGTTTTTT.

This clone was seen once. The V call is TRBV5-5, the J call TRBJ2-7; D possibly corresponds to TRBD1 (6 bases). Trimming pared 4 bases from V and 5 bases from J, leaving 10 bases between. CDR1 is SGHKS, CDR2 YYEKEE, per germline (reference sequence). This CDR3 region has 12 residues. Here the CDR3 reads CASSLDSHEQYF. For the CDR3, the DNA is TGTGCCAGCAGCCTGGACAGCCACGAGCAGTACTTC.

This chain links TRBV4-2 with TRBJ2-1; TRBD2 aligns across 11 bases. The CDR3 is made up of 17 amino acids. V shed 4 bases and J 8 bases; nucleotides not matched to a gene: 13. CDR1 is LGHNA and CDR2 is YNFKEQ in the germline V gene. CDR3 residues: CASSRVSGRASSDEQFF. CDR3 DNA: TGTGCCAGCAGCCGGGTTAGCGGGAGGGCCTCCTCGGATGAGCAGTTCTTC.

The chain uses TRBV7-2 and TRBJ2-5; 13 positions agree with TRBD2. Germline CDR1 and CDR2: SGHTA and FQGNSA. There are 16 residues in the CDR3. Germline trimming cut 4 bases from V and 7 bases from J; bases unmatched to any gene: 9. The CDR3 spells CASSSRTSGRVGTQYF. In DNA form, the CDR3 reads TGTGCCAGCAGCTCAAGGACTAGCGGGAGAGTCGGGACCCAGTACTTC.

This clone was counted a few times. V gene TRBV7-6 combines with J gene TRBJ2-7, with 10 bases matching TRBD1. The ends lost 2 bases at V and 1 base at J; junction bases unmatched: 5. Germline V gene lookup returns CDR1 SGHVS and CDR2 FNYEAQ. The CDR3 runs 16 residues. CDR3 loop: CASSLIPGQGSYEQYF. In DNA form, the CDR3 reads TGTGCCAGCAGCTTAATCCCGGGACAGGGGTCCTACGAGCAGTACTTC.